A selection of T cell receptor beta chains follows, all from one sample in a study of breast tumors, draining lymph nodes, adjacent tissues. TCRdb ran MiXCR on the multiplex PCR reads and lists one entry per CDR3 protein. The table includes 200,000 or so distinct CDR3 sequences, 31% detected once. The material sequenced was axillary lymph node tissue. These receptors were collected from a female donor with breast cancer. Some clones in this sample may be carry-over from other donors' samples. CDR3s include the opening cysteine and the closing phenylalanine or tryptophan. A D gene is named only where the DNA matches it firmly. Size is omitted from some rows. Given values are once, few, many or a class for expanded clones.

CASSEEQGDSPLHF	TGTGCCAGCAGTGAAGAGCAGGGTGACTCACCCCTCCACTTT	.	TRBV2	many	TRBJ1-6
CASSGLAGGRRHRGAVF	TGTGCCAGCAGCGGGCTAGCGGGGGGGCGGAGACACCGGGGAGCTGTTTTT	TRBD2	TRBV5-8	.	TRBJ2-2
CAWSVQSFGPQHF	TGTGCCTGGAGTGTACAGAGCTTTGGGCCCCAGCATTTT	.	TRBV30	many	TRBJ1-5
CASSPSRQGEKLFF	TGTGCCAGCAGTCCTTCTCGACAGGGGGAAAAACTGTTTTTT	TRBD1	TRBV28	.	TRBJ1-4
CSASGTNEQFF	TGCAGTGCTAGCGGGACAAATGAGCAGTTCTTC	.	TRBV20-1	.	TRBJ2-1
CASSLVAGPYEQYF	TGTGCCAGCAGCTTAGTGGCAGGCCCCTACGAGCAGTACTTC	.	TRBV7-2	many	TRBJ2-7
CASSGRESNVLTF	TGTGCCAGCAGTGGCAGGGAGAGCAACGTCCTGACTTTC	.	TRBV28	.	TRBJ2-6
CSVAKRTGTHEQYF	TGCAGCGTTGCGAAGAGGACAGGGACCCACGAGCAGTACTTC	TRBD1	TRBV29-1	many	TRBJ2-7
CASRGIDRNFGDEQFF	TGTGCCAGCAGGGGAATTGACAGGAACTTCGGGGATGAGCAGTTCTTC	.	TRBV6-5	once	TRBJ2-1
CASSPPSGSSYNEQFF	TGTGCCAGCTCACCACCTAGCGGGAGCTCCTACAATGAGCAGTTCTTC	TRBD2	TRBV18	.	TRBJ2-1
CASSQEDWTRQFF	TGCGCCAGCAGCCAGGAAGACTGGACTCGGCAGTTCTTC	.	TRBV4-3	many	TRBJ2-1
CASSLDSSSGYGYTF	TGTGCCAGCAGCTTGGACTCCTCAAGCGGCTATGGCTACACCTTC	.	TRBV7-3	many	TRBJ1-2
CAWKGLAGVATGELFF	TGTGCCTGGAAGGGACTAGCGGGAGTTGCCACCGGGGAGCTGTTTTTT	TRBD2	TRBV30	many	TRBJ2-2
CSARDLSKGGISPLHF	TGCAGTGCTAGAGATCTAAGTAAGGGGGGAATTTCACCCCTCCACTTT	.	TRBV20-1	many	TRBJ1-6
CASSRPETGANVLTF	TGTGCCAGCAGCCGTCCAGAGACTGGGGCCAACGTCCTGACTTTC	.	TRBV7-3	many	TRBJ2-6
CASSHAGTEQFF	TGTGCCAGCAGTCACGCCGGGACTGAGCAGTTCTTC	.	TRBV6-5	.	TRBJ2-1
CSVEGDSRYNEQFF	TGCAGCGTTGAAGGGGACAGCCGATACAATGAGCAGTTCTTC	TRBD1	TRBV29-1	.	TRBJ2-1
CATSRDRGGNTEAFF	TGTGCCACCAGCAGAGATCGGGGGGGGAACACTGAAGCTTTCTTT	.	TRBV15	.	TRBJ1-1
CASSQARQGANTGELFF	TGCGCCAGCAGCCAGGCGCGACAGGGGGCTAACACCGGGGAGCTGTTTTTT	TRBD1	TRBV4-1	many	TRBJ2-2
CASSSGGRGKQYF	TGTGCCAGCAGTTCAGGGGGTCGGGGTAAGCAGTACTTC	TRBD1	TRBV6-5	.	TRBJ2-7
CAISESGDGNQPQHF	TGTGCCATCAGTGAGTCGGGGGACGGGAATCAGCCCCAGCATTTT	.	TRBV10-3	.	TRBJ1-5
CASSRDGARGYCGYTF	TGTGCCAGCAGTCGCGATGGAGCCCGGGGGTACTGTGGCTACACCTTC	.	TRBV12-3/TRBV12-4	once	TRBJ1-2
CASSPGGPSREQYF	TGTGCCAGCAGCCCCGGGGGTCCTTCCCGCGAGCAGTACTTC	.	TRBV6-2/TRBV6-3	.	TRBJ2-7
CASSPARGNTEAFF	TGTGCCAGCAGCCCGGCCCGGGGAAACACTGAAGCTTTCTTT	.	TRBV7-9	few	TRBJ1-1
CAISATGESNQPQHF	TGTGCCATCAGTGCGACAGGGGAAAGCAATCAGCCCCAGCATTTT	TRBD1	TRBV10-3	.	TRBJ1-5
CASSPAGARYEQYF	TGTGCCAGCAGCCCTGCGGGGGCAAGGTACGAGCAGTACTTC	.	TRBV7-3	.	TRBJ2-7
CSATGTSGRFHEQYF	TGCAGTGCAACCGGGACTAGCGGGAGGTTCCACGAGCAGTACTTC	TRBD2	TRBV20-1	.	TRBJ2-7
CAGSRPRSPLHF	TGCGCCGGCAGCCGTCCCAGGTCACCCCTCCACTTT	.	TRBV3-1	.	TRBJ1-6
CSARARDRNSSPLHF	TGCAGTGCTAGAGCTCGGGACAGGAACAGCTCACCCCTCCACTTT	TRBD1	TRBV20-1	many	TRBJ1-6
CSASGGAAYSNQPQHF	TGCAGTGCTAGCGGGGGGGCCGCTTATAGCAATCAGCCCCAGCATTTT	.	TRBV20-1	many	TRBJ1-5
CASSYSGTGNYEQYF	TGTGCCAGCAGTTACTCGGGGACAGGGAACTACGAGCAGTACTTC	TRBD1	TRBV6-5	many	TRBJ2-7
CAISELGGAGNQPQHF	TGTGCCATCAGTGAGCTCGGGGGCGCGGGCAATCAGCCCCAGCATTTT	.	TRBV10-3	many	TRBJ1-5
CASSLPADGTGAFF	TGCGCCAGCAGCTTGCCCGCGGACGGGACAGGAGCTTTCTTT	TRBD1	TRBV5-1	.	TRBJ1-1
CSARNPGTGDYEQYF	TGCAGTGCTAGAAACCCCGGGACGGGAGATTACGAGCAGTACTTC	.	TRBV20-1	many	TRBJ2-7
CSASSSGGPSSYNEQFF	TGCAGTGCTAGCAGCTCGGGAGGGCCTAGCTCCTACAATGAGCAGTTCTTC	TRBD2	TRBV20-1	.	TRBJ2-1
CASSLTASTEAFF	TGTGCCAGCAGCTTGACAGCTTCCACTGAAGCTTTCTTT	.	TRBV7-2	.	TRBJ1-1
CASSLIQGASYGYPF	TGTGCCAGCAGCTTGATACAGGGGGCATCCTATGGCTACCCCTTC	TRBD1	TRBV7-8	many	TRBJ1-2
CSVEPIVGNYNEQFF	TGCAGCGTTGAGCCCATTGTCGGGAACTACAATGAGCAGTTCTTC	.	TRBV29-1	many	TRBJ2-1
CASSSSQGGETQYF	TGTGCCAGCAGCTCTTCACAGGGAGGGGAGACCCAGTACTTC	.	TRBV5-8	many	TRBJ2-5
CASQGGVNTGELLF	TGCGCCAGCCAGGGCGGGGTGAACACCGGGGAGCTGCTTTTT	.	TRBV12-3/TRBV12-4	.	TRBJ2-2
CASTERFTDTQYF	TGTGCCAGCACGGAAAGATTCACAGATACGCAGTATTTT	.	TRBV7-2	many	TRBJ2-3
CASSYRTGRGVGDPGQYF	TGTGCCAGCAGTTATCGGACAGGGAGGGGAGTGGGAGACCCCGGGCAGTACTTC	.	TRBV28	few	TRBJ2-7
CASSQTGGGIQYF	TGCGCCAGCAGCCAAACAGGGGGGGGCATTCAGTACTTC	.	TRBV10-2	.	TRBJ2-4
CASGVSGRSDEQFF	TGTGCCAGCGGGGTTAGCGGGAGATCGGATGAGCAGTTCTTC	TRBD2	TRBV6-2/TRBV6-3	many	TRBJ2-1
CSVGISQREQYF	TGCAGCGTGGGGATTAGCCAAAGAGAGCAGTACTTC	.	TRBV29-1	few	TRBJ2-7
CAIMSSGGNTIYF	TGTGCCATCATGTCGTCAGGGGGAAACACCATATATTTT	.	TRBV28	many	TRBJ1-3